This T cell receptor (beta chain) was sequenced for a study of blood T cell repertoires in COVID-19. Measured with immunoSEQ multiplex PCR; TCRdb has only the in-frame clones, and not every one. The data contain about 250,000 clones, about 86% of them singletons. This receptor was taken from a person aged 70 to 85 with COVID-19, enrolled during active disease. What was sequenced was peripheral blood.

This CDR3 is CASSLDSGGVQPQHF. DNA for the CDR3: TGTGCCAGCAGCTTAGATAGTGGAGGGGTTCAGCCCCAGCATTTT. V gene TRBV7-2 combines with J gene TRBJ1-5; tentative D call: TRBD1 (5 bases). Germline V gene data show CDR1 as SGHTA and CDR2 as FQGNSA. The CDR3 is 15 amino acids. V was cut by 1 base and J by 6 bases, with 13 bases left in between.